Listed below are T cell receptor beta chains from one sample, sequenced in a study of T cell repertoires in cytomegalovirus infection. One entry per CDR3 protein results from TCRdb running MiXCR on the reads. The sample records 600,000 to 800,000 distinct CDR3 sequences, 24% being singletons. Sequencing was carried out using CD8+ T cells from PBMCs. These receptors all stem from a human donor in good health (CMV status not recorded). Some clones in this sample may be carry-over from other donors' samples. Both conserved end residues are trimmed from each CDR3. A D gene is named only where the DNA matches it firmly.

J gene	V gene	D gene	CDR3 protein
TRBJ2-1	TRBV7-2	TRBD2	ASSLGSGGAIRPSSYNEQF
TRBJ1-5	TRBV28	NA	ASSFPGGRSNQPQH
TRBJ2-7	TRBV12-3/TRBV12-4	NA	ASSFTFLGQGTSYEQY
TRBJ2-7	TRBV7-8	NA	ASSPSFKGGTYEQY
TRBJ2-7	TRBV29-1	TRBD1	SVEDRDYEQY
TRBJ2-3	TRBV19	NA	ASSLLPGNTQY
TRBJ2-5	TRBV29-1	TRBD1	SVEDGTGILPQETQY
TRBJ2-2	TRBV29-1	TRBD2	SAPGGLTGELF
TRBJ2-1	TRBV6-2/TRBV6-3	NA	ASSPGFLNEQF
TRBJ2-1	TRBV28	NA	ASSYPPSRPTPKRNEQF
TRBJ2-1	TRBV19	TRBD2	ASSIAGGRNEQF
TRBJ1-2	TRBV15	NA	ATSRDMEGDYT
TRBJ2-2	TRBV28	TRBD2	ASERGRTGELF
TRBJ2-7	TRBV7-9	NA	ASSPRVGQGNSYEQY
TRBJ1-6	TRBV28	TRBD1	ASSWDRDSYNSPLH
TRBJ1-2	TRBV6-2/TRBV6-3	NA	ASSSVSNYGYT
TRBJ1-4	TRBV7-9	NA	ASSLPRDKSNEKLF
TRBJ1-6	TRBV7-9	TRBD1	ASSAPGQGDSPLH
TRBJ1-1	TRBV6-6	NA	ASSWTTGPRIGLDTEAF
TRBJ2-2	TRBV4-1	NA	ASSQDPVTGELF
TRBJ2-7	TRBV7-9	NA	ASRSRDEITYEQY
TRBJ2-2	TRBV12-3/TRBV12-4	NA	ASSLAPAKGELF
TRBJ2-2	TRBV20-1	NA	SARDSGLLNTGELF
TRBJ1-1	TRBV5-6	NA	ASSLGVYGTNTEAF
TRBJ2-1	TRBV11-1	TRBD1	ASSPGTGDREQF
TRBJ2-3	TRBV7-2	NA	ASSPEGRGTDTQY
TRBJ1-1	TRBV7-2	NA	ASSPIEGKAF
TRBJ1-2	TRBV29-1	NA	SVDSGQGGGYT
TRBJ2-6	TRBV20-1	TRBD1	SARVGQGDGANVLT
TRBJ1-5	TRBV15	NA	ATSVREHQPQH
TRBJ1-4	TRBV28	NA	ASSLMGEKLF
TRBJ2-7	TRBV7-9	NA	ASSKTGTNEQY